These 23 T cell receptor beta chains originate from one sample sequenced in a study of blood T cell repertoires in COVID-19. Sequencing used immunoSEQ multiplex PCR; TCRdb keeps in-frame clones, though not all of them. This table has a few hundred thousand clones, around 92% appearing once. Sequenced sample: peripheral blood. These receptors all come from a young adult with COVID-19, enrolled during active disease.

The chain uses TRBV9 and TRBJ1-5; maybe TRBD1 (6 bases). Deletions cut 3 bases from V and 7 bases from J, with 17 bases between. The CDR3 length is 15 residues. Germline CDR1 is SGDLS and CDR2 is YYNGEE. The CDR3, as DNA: TGTGCCAGCAGCGGCGGAACAGGGAATGGACAGCCCCAGCATTTT. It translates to CASSGGTGNGQPQHF.

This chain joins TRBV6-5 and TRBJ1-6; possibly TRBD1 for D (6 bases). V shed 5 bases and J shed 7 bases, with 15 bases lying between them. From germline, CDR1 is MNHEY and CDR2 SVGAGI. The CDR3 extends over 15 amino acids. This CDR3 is CASSPKQGWNSPLHF. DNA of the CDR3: TGTGCCAGCAGTCCGAAACAGGGTTGGAATTCACCCCTCCACTTT.

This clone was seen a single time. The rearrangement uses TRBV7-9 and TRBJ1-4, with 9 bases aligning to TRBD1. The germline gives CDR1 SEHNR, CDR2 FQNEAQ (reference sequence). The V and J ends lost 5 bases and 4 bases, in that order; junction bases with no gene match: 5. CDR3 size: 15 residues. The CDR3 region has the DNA TGTGCCAGCAGCAAGGCGGGACAGGGTAATGAAAAACTGTTTTTT. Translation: CASSKAGQGNEKLFF.

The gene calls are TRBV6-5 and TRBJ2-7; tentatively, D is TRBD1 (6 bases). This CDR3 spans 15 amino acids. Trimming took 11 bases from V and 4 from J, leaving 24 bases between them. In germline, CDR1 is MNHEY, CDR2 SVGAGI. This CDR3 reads CAFSSRTGLGYEQYF. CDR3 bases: TGTGCCTTCAGCAGTAGAACAGGGTTAGGATACGAGCAGTACTTC.

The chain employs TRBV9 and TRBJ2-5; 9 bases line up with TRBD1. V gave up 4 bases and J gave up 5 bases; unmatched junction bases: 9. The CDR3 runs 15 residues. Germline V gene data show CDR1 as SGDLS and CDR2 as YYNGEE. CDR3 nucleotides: TGTGCCAGCAGCATCCGACAGGGGGAGGGGGAGACCCAGTACTTC. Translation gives CASSIRQGEGETQYF.

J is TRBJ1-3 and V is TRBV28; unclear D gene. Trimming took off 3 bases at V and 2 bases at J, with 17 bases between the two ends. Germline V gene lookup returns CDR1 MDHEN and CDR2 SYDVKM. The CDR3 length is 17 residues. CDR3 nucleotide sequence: TGTGCCAGCAGTTTCAACTCGGCGGGTCGCCCTGGAAACACCATATATTTT. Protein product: CASSFNSAGRPGNTIYF.

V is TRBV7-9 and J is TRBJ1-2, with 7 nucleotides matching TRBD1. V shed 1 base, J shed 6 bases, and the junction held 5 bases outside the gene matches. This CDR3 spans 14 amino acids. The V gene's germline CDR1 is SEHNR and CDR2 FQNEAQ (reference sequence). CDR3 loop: CASSLEQGLNGYTF. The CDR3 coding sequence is TGTGCCAGCAGCTTAGAACAGGGGCTAAATGGCTACACCTTC.

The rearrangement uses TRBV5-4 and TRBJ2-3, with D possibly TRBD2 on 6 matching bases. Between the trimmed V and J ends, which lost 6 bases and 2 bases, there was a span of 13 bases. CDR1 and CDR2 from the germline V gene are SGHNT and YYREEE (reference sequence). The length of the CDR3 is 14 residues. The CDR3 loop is CASKRSGVTDTQYF. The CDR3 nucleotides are TGTGCCAGCAAGAGGTCGGGAGTCACAGATACGCAGTATTTT.

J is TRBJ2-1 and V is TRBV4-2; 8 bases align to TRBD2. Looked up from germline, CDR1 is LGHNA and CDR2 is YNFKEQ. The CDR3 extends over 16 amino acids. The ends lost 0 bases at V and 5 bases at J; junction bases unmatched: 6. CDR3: CASSQDPGLGNNEQFF. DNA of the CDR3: TGTGCCAGCAGCCAAGACCCGGGACTAGGTAACAATGAGCAGTTCTTC.

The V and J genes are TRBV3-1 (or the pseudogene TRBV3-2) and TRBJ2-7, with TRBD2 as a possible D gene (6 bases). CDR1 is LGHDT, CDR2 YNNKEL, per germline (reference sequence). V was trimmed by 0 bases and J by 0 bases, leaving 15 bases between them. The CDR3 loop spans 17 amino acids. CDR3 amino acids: CASSQDVGGMSSYEQYF. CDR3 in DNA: TGTGCCAGCAGCCAAGATGTTGGCGGGATGAGCTCCTACGAGCAGTACTTC.

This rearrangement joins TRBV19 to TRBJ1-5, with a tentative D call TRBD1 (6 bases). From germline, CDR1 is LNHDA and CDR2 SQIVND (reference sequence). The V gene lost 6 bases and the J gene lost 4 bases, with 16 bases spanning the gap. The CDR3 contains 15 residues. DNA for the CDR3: TGTGCCAGTAGCAGTCGGACAGAGTCAAATCAGCCCCAGCATTTT. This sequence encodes CASSSRTESNQPQHF.

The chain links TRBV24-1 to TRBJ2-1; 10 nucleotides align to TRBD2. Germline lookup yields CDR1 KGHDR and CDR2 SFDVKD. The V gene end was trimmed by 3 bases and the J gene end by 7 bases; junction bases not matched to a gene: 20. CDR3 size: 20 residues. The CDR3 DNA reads TGTGCCACCAGTGATAGGGACGGCGGAGACAGCGGGAGGGCCGGGAATGAGCAGTTCTTC. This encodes CATSDRDGGDSGRAGNEQFF.

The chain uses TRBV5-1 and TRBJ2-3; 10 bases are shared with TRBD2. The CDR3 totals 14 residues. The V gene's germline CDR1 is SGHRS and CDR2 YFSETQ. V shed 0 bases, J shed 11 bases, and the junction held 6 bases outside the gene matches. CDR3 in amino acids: CASSLDLAGEGQYF. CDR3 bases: TGCGCCAGCAGCTTGGATCTAGCGGGGGAGGGGCAGTATTTT.

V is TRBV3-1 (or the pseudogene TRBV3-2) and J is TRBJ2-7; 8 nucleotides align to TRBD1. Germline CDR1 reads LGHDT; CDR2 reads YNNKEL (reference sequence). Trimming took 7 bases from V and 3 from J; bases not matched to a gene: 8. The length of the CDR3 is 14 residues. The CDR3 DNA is TGTGCCAGCACCGCCAGGGGGCGGATCTACGAGCAGTACTTC. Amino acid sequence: CASTARGRIYEQYF.

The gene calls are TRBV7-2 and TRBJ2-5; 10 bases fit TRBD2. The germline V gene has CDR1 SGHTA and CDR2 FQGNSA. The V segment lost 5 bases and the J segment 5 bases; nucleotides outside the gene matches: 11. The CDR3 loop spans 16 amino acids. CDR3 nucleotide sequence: TGTGCCAGCAGCGTGGGGACTAGCGTTATCTCGGAGACCCAGTACTTC. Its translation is CASSVGTSVISETQYF.

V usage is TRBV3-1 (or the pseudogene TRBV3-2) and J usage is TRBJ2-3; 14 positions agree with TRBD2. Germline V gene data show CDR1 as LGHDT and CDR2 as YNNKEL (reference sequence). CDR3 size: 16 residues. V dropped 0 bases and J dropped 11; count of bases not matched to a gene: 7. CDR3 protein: CASSQDSGTSGSVQYF. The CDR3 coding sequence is TGTGCCAGCAGCCAAGATTCCGGGACTAGCGGGAGCGTGCAGTATTTT.

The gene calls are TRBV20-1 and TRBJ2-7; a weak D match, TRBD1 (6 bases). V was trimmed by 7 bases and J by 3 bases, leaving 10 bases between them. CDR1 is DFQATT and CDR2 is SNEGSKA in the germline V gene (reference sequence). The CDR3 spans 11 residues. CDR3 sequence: CSVSDSYEQYF. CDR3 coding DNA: TGCAGTGTTTCGGACAGCTACGAGCAGTACTTC.

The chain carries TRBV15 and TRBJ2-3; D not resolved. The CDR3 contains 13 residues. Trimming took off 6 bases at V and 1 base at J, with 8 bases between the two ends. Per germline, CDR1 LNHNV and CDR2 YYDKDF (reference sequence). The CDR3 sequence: CATSPYGTDTQYF. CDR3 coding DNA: TGTGCCACCAGTCCCTATGGCACAGATACGCAGTATTTT.

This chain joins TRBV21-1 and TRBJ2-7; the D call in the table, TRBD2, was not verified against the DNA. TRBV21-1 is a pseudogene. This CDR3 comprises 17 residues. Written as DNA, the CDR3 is TGTGCCAGCAGCCCCCGGACTAGCGGGACTCCTACCACCGAGCAGTACTTC. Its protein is CASSPRTSGTPTTEQYF.

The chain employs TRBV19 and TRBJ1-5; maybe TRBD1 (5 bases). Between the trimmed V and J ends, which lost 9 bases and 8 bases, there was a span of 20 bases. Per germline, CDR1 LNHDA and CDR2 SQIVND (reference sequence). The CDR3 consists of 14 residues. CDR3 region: CASKRLALGEPQHF. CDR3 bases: TGTGCCAGCAAACGCCTGGCCTTAGGGGAGCCCCAGCATTTT.

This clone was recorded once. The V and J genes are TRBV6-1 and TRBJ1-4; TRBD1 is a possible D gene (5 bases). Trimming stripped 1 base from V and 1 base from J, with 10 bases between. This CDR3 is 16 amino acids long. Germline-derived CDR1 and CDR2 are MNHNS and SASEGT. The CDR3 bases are TGTGCCAGCAGTGAAGGGGGCGCAGGAACTAATGAAAAACTGTTTTTT. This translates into CASSEGGAGTNEKLFF.

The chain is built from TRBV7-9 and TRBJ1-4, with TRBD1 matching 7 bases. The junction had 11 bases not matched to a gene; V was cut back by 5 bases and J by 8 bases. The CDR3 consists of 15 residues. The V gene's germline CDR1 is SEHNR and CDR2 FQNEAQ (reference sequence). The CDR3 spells CASSHSRQGREKLFF. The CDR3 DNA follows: TGTGCCAGCAGCCACTCGAGACAGGGAAGGGAAAAACTGTTTTTT.

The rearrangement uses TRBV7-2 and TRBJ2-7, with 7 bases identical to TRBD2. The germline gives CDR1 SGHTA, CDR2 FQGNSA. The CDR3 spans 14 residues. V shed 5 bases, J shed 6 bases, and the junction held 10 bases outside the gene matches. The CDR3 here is CASSNKREDREQYF. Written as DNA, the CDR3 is TGTGCCAGCAGCAATAAACGGGAGGATCGCGAGCAGTACTTC.